This passage covers 8 T cell receptor beta chains from one sample sequenced in a study of T cells after yellow fever vaccination. TCRdb fed the 5' RACE reads into MiXCR, producing one record per CDR3 protein. The data show 200,000 to 250,000 distinct CDR3 sequences, around 3.1% seen once. The source material was CD4+ T cells sorted from PBMCs, sampled 10 days after the yellow fever booster vaccination. Source of these receptors: a man in his late teens or twenties who received the YFV17D yellow fever vaccine.

This clonotype was counted ten times or more. The V gene is TRBV15, the J gene TRBJ1-5; D is unclear. This CDR3 spans 13 amino acids. The V gene's germline CDR1 is LNHNV and CDR2 YYDKDF (reference sequence). The V and J ends lost 4 bases and 0 bases respectively, with 4 bases between them. The CDR3 spells CATSKVSNQPQHF. The CDR3 DNA follows: TGTGCCACCAGCAAAGTTAGCAATCAGCCCCAGCATTTT.

The chain joins TRBV6-2 or TRBV6-3 to TRBJ2-1, with 9 bases lining up with TRBD2. Germline V gene data show CDR1 as MNHEY and CDR2 as SVGEGT. This CDR3 comprises 15 residues. After removal of 7 bases from V and 0 bases from J, the junction contained 4 bases not matched to a gene. The CDR3 DNA reads as TGTGCCAGCACTACGGGACTAGCCTCCTACAATGAGCAGTTCTTC. Its protein product is CASTTGLASYNEQFF.

This clonotype was found a few times. The rearrangement links TRBV6-1 to TRBJ2-7; the match to TRBD2 covers 7 bases. The germline gives CDR1 MNHNS, CDR2 SASEGT. This CDR3 contains 13 residues. V was clipped by 6 bases and J by 6 bases; unmatched bases: 8. CDR3 region: CASRGTLAAEQYF. DNA of the CDR3: TGTGCCAGCAGGGGAACCCTAGCGGCCGAGCAGTACTTC.

There are many counts of this clonotype. The V call is TRBV2, the J call TRBJ2-2; 8 nucleotides agree with TRBD2. Unmatched junction bases numbered 10, after V lost 8 bases and J lost 8 bases. Germline loops: CDR1 SNHLY, CDR2 FYNNEI. The CDR3 sequence is 14 residues long. The CDR3 nucleotides are TGTGCCAGCCTCGGGGTAGCGGGGAGAGGGGAGCTGTTTTTT. Translating gives CASLGVAGRGELFF.

This clonotype was detected a few times. The chain joins TRBV5-1 to TRBJ2-5; 10 nucleotides line up with TRBD2. This CDR3 has 16 amino acids. The V gene's germline CDR1 is SGHRS and CDR2 YFSETQ. Trimming cost V 0 bases and J 5 bases; bases outside gene matches: 7. CDR3 sequence reads: CASSLERAGGRETQYF. CDR3 DNA sequence: TGCGCCAGCAGCTTGGAAAGAGCGGGGGGGCGGGAGACCCAGTACTTC.

J is TRBJ2-7 and V is TRBV15, with D perhaps TRBD1 or TRBD2 (5 bases each). This CDR3 comprises 15 residues. The V gene lost 0 bases and the J gene lost 9 bases, with 18 bases spanning the gap. Per the germline V gene, CDR1 is LNHNV and CDR2 is YYDKDF (reference sequence). CDR3 amino acids: CATSRDWQGGYMQYV. The CDR3 DNA reads TGTGCCACCAGCAGAGATTGGCAGGGCGGGTACATGCAGTACGTC.

This clonotype was counted at least ten times. J is TRBJ2-3 and V is TRBV4-2; 10 positions agree with TRBD2. The J segment lost 0 bases and the V segment lost 0 bases, leaving 15 bases of the junction unmatched. CDR3 length equals 21 residues. Germline V gives CDR1 LGHNA, CDR2 YNFKEQ. The CDR3 coding sequence is TGTGCCAGCAGCCAAGACGTCCCGAGAGCGGGGGGGCCTCTGAGCACAGATACGCAGTATTTT. It encodes CASSQDVPRAGGPLSTDTQYF.

The table lists this clonotype with many counts. The chain recombines TRBV20-1 with TRBJ2-7; D is tentatively TRBD1 or TRBD2 (5 bases each). The CDR3 sequence is 12 residues long. Germline CDR1 is DFQATT and CDR2 is SNEGSKA (reference sequence). The V end was cut by 7 bases, the J end by 6 bases, with 16 bases between. CDR3 sequence reads: CSGVMGDREQYF. The CDR3 region has the DNA TGCAGTGGGGTGATGGGGGATCGCGAGCAGTACTTC.